This T cell receptor (beta chain) stems from a study of cytomegalovirus exposure and HLA in healthy donors. Whole-study results and caveats: Later analysis demonstrated an association between a missense DCLRE1C variant and TCR beta V- and J-gene trimming. Later analysis suggested most CMV-associated TCR beta chains were HLA-restricted. The authors assumed roughly uniform sequencing depth across donors for presence/absence analyses.

Trimming removed 2 bases from V and 2 bases from J, with 25 bases in between. The CDR3 length is 19 residues. The germline gives CDR1 ENHRY, CDR2 SYGVKD. Among the donors, all were healthy bone marrow donors. Concerning this clone: Its antigen is still unknown.

With 60 Vbeta and 13 Jbeta primers, the PCR was carried out. Method: immunoSEQ multiplex PCR; TCRdb's copy keeps in-frame clones and lacks some. The data show about 120,000 clones, around 80% seen once. This sequence was found in a woman between 18 and 29 years old in good health and CMV-seronegative. Specimen: PBMCs. The chain is built from TRBV10-3 and TRBJ2-7, with D tentatively TRBD2 (6 bases). The CDR3 sequence is CAISETGEAAGKNPYEQYF. DNA for the CDR3: TGTGCCATCAGTGAGACCGGGGAGGCGGCAGGGAAAAACCCCTACGAGCAGTACTTC.